What follows are 10 T cell receptor beta chains derived from one specimen sequenced in a study of memory B cells and T cells in multiple sclerosis (dated by TCRdb to between 2017 and 2018). Library preparation employed the immunoSEQ multiplex PCR assay. TCRdb re-hosts the immuneACCESS table, in-frame sequences only. Its copies lack some clones; in the studies checked, an unresolved V gene accounts for under half of them, and the cause for the rest is not known. Recorded for this sample are around 50,000 clones; more than 65% of them occurred a single time. The ten largest clones represent 0.9% to 1.3% of the sample. Autoproliferating (CFSEdim) and non-proliferating (CFSEhi) T cell fractions were sequenced separately after stimulus-free culture of CFSE-labeled PBMCs. In total, approximately 5.1x10^7 CFSE-labeled PBMCs were cultured without stimulus for six to eight days, after which replicate wells were pooled.

Their antigen targets remain unknown. Sequencing used PBMCs from blood kept in culture. These receptors were taken from a human donor with multiple sclerosis.

This clone was observed once. The V call is TRBV30, the J call TRBJ2-7; D unclear. The CDR3 covers 20 residues. Trimming shortened V by 0 bases and J by 3 bases, and 30 bases separated the two germline ends. The germline V gene has CDR1 GTSNPN and CDR2 SVGIG (reference sequence). CDR3 in amino acids: CAWSVVEEPMESRPYYEQYF. The CDR3 nucleotides are TGTGCCTGGAGTGTAGTTGAAGAGCCCATGGAGAGTCGACCATACTACGAGCAGTACTTC.

This sequence joins TRBV4-2 and TRBJ2-3, with 10 bases matching TRBD1. J was trimmed by 2 bases and V by 0 bases; bases with no gene match: 2. Per germline, CDR1 LGHNA and CDR2 YNFKEQ. This CDR3 contains 16 residues. The CDR3 reads CASSQEGTGDTDTQYF. The CDR3 bases are TGTGCCAGCAGCCAAGAGGGGACAGGGGACACAGATACGCAGTATTTT.

This chain links TRBV7-2 with TRBJ2-2; the match to TRBD2 covers 7 bases. Germline CDR1 SGHTA, CDR2 FQGNSA. After removal of 7 bases from V and 1 base from J, the junction contained 6 bases not matched to a gene. The CDR3 totals 15 residues. The CDR3 DNA reads TGTGCCAGCACCGTGTCTAGCGGGAACACCGGGGAGCTGTTTTTT. It translates to CASTVSSGNTGELFF. Drawing the rest from reference TRBV7-2 and TRBJ2-2, the complete variable domain is GAGVSQSPSNKVTEKGKDVELRCDPISGHTALYWYRQSLGQGLEFLIYFQGNSAPDKSGLPSDRFSAERTGGSVSTLTIQRTQQEDSAVYLCASTVSSGNTGELFFGEGSRLTVL.

The chain uses TRBV4-3 and TRBJ1-3; no definite D call. This CDR3 has 18 residues. V lost 0 bases and J lost 0, with 15 bases in between. CDR1 is LGHNA and CDR2 is YSLEER in the germline V gene. CDR3 nucleotides: TGCGCCAGCAGCCAAGAACGGCTGAGAGTCAGCTCTGGAAACACCATATATTTT. Its protein product is CASSQERLRVSSGNTIYF.

The chain links TRBV7-6 to TRBJ2-7; perhaps D is TRBD1 or TRBD2 (5 bases each). This CDR3 spans 14 amino acids. Per germline, CDR1 SGHVS and CDR2 FNYEAQ. The germline V and J ends were trimmed by 5 bases and 7 bases, with 18 bases remaining between them. The CDR3 loop reads CASSPGPIPREQYF. The DNA for the CDR3 is TGTGCCAGCAGCCCGGGACCGATCCCTCGTGAGCAGTACTTC.

V and J are TRBV11-3 and TRBJ1-6; no clear D. The CDR3 extends over 13 amino acids. Germline V CDR1 and CDR2: SGHNT, YENEEA. V was shortened by 0 bases and J by 8 bases, with 5 bases between the two germline ends. The CDR3 sequence is CASSLDGDSPLHF. In nucleotides, the CDR3 is TGTGCCAGCAGCTTAGATGGGGATTCACCCCTCCACTTT. Combining the CDR3 with reference TRBV11-3 and TRBJ1-6 gives the whole variable domain EAGVVQSPRYKIIEKKQPVAFWCNPISGHNTLYWYLQNLGQGPELLIRYENEEAVDDSQLPKDRFSAERLKGVDSTLKIQPAELGDSAVYLCASSLDGDSPLHFGNGTRLTVT.

J is TRBJ1-1 and V is TRBV4-3; D gene unclear. V lost 2 bases and J lost 1, with 5 bases in between. This CDR3 comprises 13 residues. Germline lookup yields CDR1 LGHNA and CDR2 YSLEER. CDR3 sequence: CASSQRPNTEAFF. The CDR3 nucleotides are TGCGCCAGCAGCCAAAGGCCGAACACTGAAGCTTTCTTT.

The gene calls are TRBV19 and TRBJ2-5; 7 bases are shared with TRBD1. Trimming cost V 4 bases and J 2 bases; bases outside gene matches: 1. The CDR3 totals 13 residues. The germline gives CDR1 LNHDA, CDR2 SQIVND (reference sequence). CDR3 sequence reads: CASSTGQQETQYF. In DNA form, the CDR3 reads TGTGCCAGTAGTACGGGACAGCAAGAGACCCAGTACTTC.

J is TRBJ2-7 and V is TRBV11-2, with D maybe TRBD1 (6 bases). The CDR3 spans 12 residues. The germline V and J ends were trimmed by 3 bases and 7 bases, with 10 bases remaining between them. Germline CDR1 is SGHAT and CDR2 is FQNNGV. The CDR3 bases are TGTGCCAGCAGCTTCCAGGGGTGGGAGCAGTACTTC. This encodes CASSFQGWEQYF.

V gene TRBV9 combines with J gene TRBJ2-3, with D perhaps matching TRBD2 (5 bases). V dropped 0 bases and J dropped 1 base, with 6 bases sitting between them. CDR1 and CDR2 from the germline V gene are SGDLS and YYNGEE. The CDR3 spans 14 residues. CDR3 in DNA: TGTGCCAGCAGCGTAGACGGGGGCACAGATACGCAGTATTTT. Amino acid sequence: CASSVDGGTDTQYF.